These T cell receptor beta chains were read from a single sample in a study of T-cell memory formation after mild COVID-19. TCRdb re-called the 5' RACE reads through MiXCR, storing one row per CDR3 protein. The table records about 320,000 distinct CDR3 sequences, approximately 15% of them present only once. The material sequenced was PBMCs or a T cell subset sorted from them (not recorded which). The receptors shown here come from a man aged 18 to 30 who had mild COVID-19 (a few samples of this study predate the infection). Cell type and time point are not known. Each CDR3 is given with its conserved first and last residue. D genes are given only for firm matches. Clone size is shown for a subset of rows, as once, few, many or a class of expanded clone.

clone size: NA; V gene: TRBV5-6; CDR3 length: 15; J gene: TRBJ1-1; D gene: NA; CDR3 DNA: TGTGCCAGCACCCGAAAGGACAGATTGAACACTGAAGCTTTCTTT; CDR3 protein: CASTRKDRLNTEAFF
clone size: few; V gene: TRBV7-8; CDR3 length: 15; J gene: TRBJ1-2; D gene: NA; CDR3 DNA: TGTGCCAGCAGCCCCGGACAGAGGCTGAACTATGGCTACACCTTC; CDR3 protein: CASSPGQRLNYGYTF
clone size: NA; V gene: TRBV6-2/TRBV6-3; CDR3 length: 15; J gene: TRBJ2-2; D gene: TRBD1; CDR3 DNA: TGTGCCAGCAGTTCAGGACAGGGGAGGACCGGGGAGCTGTTTTTT; CDR3 protein: CASSSGQGRTGELFF
clone size: NA; V gene: TRBV12-3/TRBV12-4; CDR3 length: 14; J gene: TRBJ1-2; D gene: NA; CDR3 DNA: TGTGCCAGCAGTTTAAATAATCGGGCAAGTGGCTACACCTTC; CDR3 protein: CASSLNNRASGYTF
clone size: few; V gene: TRBV7-3; CDR3 length: 15; J gene: TRBJ2-1; D gene: NA; CDR3 DNA: TGTGCCAGCAGCCTCCCTGGGGGGTCGGAGAATGAGCAGTTCTTC; CDR3 protein: CASSLPGGSENEQFF
clone size: NA; V gene: TRBV7-9; CDR3 length: 12; J gene: TRBJ2-7; D gene: NA; CDR3 DNA: TGTGCCAGCAGCTTATGGGGGTACGAGCAGTACTTC; CDR3 protein: CASSLWGYEQYF
clone size: few; V gene: TRBV4-3; CDR3 length: 13; J gene: TRBJ2-1; D gene: TRBD1; CDR3 DNA: TGCGCCAGCAGCGCGACAGGGTCCGTTGAGCAGTTCTTC; CDR3 protein: CASSATGSVEQFF
clone size: NA; V gene: TRBV7-9; CDR3 length: 13; J gene: TRBJ2-3; D gene: NA; CDR3 DNA: TGTGCCAGCAGCCCCTGGGAGACAGATACGCAGTATTTT; CDR3 protein: CASSPWETDTQYF
clone size: NA; V gene: TRBV3-1; CDR3 length: 16; J gene: TRBJ1-2; D gene: NA; CDR3 DNA: TGTGCCAGCAGCCAACAAAGCAGGGGTTGGGGCTATGGCTACACCTTC; CDR3 protein: CASSQQSRGWGYGYTF
clone size: NA; V gene: TRBV3-1; CDR3 length: 13; J gene: TRBJ1-1; D gene: TRBD1; CDR3 DNA: TGTGCCAGCAGCCAAGGGACAGGGGTTAAAGCTTTCTTT; CDR3 protein: CASSQGTGVKAFF
clone size: few; V gene: TRBV7-2; CDR3 length: 15; J gene: TRBJ2-5; D gene: NA; CDR3 DNA: TGTGCCAGCAGCCCCCGAGCGGACCCAGGGCAGACCCAGTACTTC; CDR3 protein: CASSPRADPGQTQYF